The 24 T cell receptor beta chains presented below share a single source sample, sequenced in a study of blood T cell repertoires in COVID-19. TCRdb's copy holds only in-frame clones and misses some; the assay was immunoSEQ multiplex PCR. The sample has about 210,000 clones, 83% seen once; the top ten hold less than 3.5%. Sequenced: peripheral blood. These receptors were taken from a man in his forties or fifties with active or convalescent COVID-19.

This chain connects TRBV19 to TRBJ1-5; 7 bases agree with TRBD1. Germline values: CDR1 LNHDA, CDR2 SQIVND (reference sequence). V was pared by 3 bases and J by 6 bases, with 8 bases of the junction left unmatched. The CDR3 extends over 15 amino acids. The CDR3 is CASSIQFPGGQPQHF. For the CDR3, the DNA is TGTGCCAGTAGTATTCAGTTTCCAGGGGGTCAGCCCCAGCATTTT. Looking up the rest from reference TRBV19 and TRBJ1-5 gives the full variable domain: DGGITQSPKYLFRKEGQNVTLSCEQNLNHDAMYWYRQDPGQGLRLIYYSQIVNDFQKGDIAEGYSVSREKKESFPLTVTSAQKNPTAFYLCASSIQFPGGQPQHFGDGTRLSIL.

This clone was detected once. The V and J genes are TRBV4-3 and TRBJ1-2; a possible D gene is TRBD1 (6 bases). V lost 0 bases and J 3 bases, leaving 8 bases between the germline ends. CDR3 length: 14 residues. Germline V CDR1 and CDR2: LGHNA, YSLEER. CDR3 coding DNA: TGCGCCAGCAGCCAAGATTGGACAGACTATGGCTACACCTTC. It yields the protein CASSQDWTDYGYTF.

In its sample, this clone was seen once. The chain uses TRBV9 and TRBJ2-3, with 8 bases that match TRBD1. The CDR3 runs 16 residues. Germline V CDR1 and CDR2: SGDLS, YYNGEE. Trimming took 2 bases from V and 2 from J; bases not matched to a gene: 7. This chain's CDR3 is CASSVTGGKTTDTQYF. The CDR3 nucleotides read TGTGCCAGCAGCGTTACAGGGGGAAAAACCACAGATACGCAGTATTTT.

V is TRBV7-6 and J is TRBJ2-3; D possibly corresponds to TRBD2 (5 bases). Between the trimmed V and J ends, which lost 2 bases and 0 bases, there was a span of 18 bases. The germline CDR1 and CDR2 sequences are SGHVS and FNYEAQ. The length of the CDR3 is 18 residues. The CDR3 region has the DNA TGTGCCAGCAGCTTAAACCCTCCCCCGAGGACTAGCACAGATACGCAGTATTTT. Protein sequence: CASSLNPPPRTSTDTQYF.

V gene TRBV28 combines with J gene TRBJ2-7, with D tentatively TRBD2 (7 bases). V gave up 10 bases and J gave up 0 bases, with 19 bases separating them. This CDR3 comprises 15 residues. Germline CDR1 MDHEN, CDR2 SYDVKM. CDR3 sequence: CATLPGGQSSYEQYF. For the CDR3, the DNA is TGTGCCACCCTTCCCGGGGGGCAGAGCTCCTACGAGCAGTACTTC. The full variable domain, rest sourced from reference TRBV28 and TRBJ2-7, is DVKVTQSSRYLVKRTGEKVFLECVQDMDHENMFWYRQDPGLGLRLIYFSYDVKMKEKGDIPEGYSVSREKKERFSLILESASTNQTSMYLCATLPGGQSSYEQYFGPGTRLTVT.

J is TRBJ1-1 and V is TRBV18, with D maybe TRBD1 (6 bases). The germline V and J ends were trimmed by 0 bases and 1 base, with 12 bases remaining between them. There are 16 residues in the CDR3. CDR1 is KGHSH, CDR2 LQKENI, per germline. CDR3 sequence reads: CASSPPSVRGNTEAFF. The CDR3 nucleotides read TGTGCCAGCTCACCACCATCCGTCAGGGGGAACACTGAAGCTTTCTTT.

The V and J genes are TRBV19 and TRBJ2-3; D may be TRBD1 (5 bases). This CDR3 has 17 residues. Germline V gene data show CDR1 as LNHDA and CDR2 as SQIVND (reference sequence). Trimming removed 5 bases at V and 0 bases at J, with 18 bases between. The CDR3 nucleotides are TGTGCCAGTAGTCCCCGGACACAAGCAGATAGCACAGATACGCAGTATTTT. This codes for CASSPRTQADSTDTQYF.

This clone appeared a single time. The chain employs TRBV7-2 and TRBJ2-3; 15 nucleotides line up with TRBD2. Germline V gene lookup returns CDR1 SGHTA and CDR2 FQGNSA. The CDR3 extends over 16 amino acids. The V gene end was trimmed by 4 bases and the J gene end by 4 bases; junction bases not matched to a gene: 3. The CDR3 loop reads CASSSRTSGGADTQYF. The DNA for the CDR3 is TGTGCCAGCAGCTCACGGACTAGCGGGGGGGCAGATACGCAGTATTTT.

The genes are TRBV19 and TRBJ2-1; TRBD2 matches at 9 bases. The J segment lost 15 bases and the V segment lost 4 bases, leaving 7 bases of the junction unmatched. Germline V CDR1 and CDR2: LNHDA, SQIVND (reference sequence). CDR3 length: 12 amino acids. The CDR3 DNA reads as TGTGCCAGTAGTAGATTAGCGGGAGTCTTGTTCTTC. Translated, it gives CASSRLAGVLFF.

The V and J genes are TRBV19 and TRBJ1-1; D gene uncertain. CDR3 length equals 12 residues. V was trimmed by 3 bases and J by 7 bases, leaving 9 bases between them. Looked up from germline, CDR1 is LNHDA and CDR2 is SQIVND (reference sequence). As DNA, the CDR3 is TGTGCCAGTAGTATTCTGGGCAGTGAAGCTTTCTTT. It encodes CASSILGSEAFF.

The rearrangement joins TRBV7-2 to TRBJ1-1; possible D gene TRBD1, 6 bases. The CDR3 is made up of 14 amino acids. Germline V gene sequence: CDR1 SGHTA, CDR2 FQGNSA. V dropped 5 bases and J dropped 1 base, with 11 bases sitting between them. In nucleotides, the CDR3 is TGTGCCAGCAGCCCTACCAGGGGGAACACTGAAGCTTTCTTT. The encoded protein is CASSPTRGNTEAFF.

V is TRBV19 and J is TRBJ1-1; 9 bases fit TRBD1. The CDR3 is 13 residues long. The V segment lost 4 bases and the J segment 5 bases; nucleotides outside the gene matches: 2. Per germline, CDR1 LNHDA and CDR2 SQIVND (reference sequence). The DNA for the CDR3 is TGTGCCAGTAGTAGACAGGGGGGGACTGAAGCTTTCTTT. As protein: CASSRQGGTEAFF.

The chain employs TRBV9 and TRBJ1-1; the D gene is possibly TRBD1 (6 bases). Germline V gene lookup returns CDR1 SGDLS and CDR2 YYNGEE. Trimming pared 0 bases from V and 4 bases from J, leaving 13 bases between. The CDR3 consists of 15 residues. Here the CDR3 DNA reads TGTGCCAGCAGCGTAGCGGGGGGCCTGGGCACTGAAGCTTTCTTT. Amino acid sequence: CASSVAGGLGTEAFF.

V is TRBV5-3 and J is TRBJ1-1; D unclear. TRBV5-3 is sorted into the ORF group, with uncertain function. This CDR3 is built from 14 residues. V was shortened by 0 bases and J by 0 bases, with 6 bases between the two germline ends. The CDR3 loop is CARSLGLVNTEAFF. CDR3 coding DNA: TGTGCCAGAAGCTTGGGGCTGGTGAACACTGAAGCTTTCTTT.

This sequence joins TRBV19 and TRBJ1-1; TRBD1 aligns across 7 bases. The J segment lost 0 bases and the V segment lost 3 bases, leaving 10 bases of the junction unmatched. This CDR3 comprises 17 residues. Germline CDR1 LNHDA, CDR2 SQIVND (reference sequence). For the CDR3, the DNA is TGTGCCAGTAGTATTAGTGGAGGGGGCAGATTGAACACTGAAGCTTTCTTT. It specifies CASSISGGGRLNTEAFF.

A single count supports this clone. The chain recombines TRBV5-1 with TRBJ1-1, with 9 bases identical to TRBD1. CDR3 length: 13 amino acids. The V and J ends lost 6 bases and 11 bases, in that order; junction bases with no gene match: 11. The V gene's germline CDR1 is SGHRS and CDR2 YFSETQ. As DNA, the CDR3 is TGCGCCAGCACCGACAGGGGGACTTCTAAGGCTTTCTTT. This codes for CASTDRGTSKAFF.

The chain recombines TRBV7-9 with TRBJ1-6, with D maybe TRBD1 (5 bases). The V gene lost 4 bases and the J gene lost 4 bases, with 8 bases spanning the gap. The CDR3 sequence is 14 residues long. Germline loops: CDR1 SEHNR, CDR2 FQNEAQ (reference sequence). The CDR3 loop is CASSSDSYNSPLHF. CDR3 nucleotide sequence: TGTGCCAGCAGCTCCGACAGTTATAATTCACCCCTCCACTTT.

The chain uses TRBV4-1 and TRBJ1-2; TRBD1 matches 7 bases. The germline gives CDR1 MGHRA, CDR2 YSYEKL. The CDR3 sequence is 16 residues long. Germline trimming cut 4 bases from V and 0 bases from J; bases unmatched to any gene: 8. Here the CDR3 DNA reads TGCGCCAGCAGCCCCGGGGACAGCCCAACTAACTATGGCTACACCTTC. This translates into CASSPGDSPTNYGYTF.

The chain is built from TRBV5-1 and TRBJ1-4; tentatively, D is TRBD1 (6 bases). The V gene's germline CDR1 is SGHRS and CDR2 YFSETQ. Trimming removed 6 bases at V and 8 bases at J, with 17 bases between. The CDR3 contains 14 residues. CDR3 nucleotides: TGCGCCAGCAATCCCGGGGGGGCAAACGAAAAACTGTTTTTT. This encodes CASNPGGANEKLFF.

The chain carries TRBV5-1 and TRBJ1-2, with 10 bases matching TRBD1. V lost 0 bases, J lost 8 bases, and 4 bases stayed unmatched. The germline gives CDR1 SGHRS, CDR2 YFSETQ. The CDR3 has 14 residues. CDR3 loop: CASSLGQGAEGYTF. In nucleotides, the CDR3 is TGCGCCAGCAGCTTGGGACAGGGGGCCGAAGGCTACACCTTC.

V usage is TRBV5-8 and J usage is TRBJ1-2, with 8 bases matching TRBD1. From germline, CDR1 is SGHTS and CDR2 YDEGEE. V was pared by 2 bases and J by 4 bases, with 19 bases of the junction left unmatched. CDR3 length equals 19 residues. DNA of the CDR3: TGTGCCAGCAGCTTAACGAACCGGGACAGGCCCTACCCCATCTATGGCTACACCTTC. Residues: CASSLTNRDRPYPIYGYTF.

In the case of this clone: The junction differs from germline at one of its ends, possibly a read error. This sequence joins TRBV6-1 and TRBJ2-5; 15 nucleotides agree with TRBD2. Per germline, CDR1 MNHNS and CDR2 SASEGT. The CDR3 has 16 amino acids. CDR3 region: CASNEAGLAGGETQYF. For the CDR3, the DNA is TGTGCCAGCAATGAAGCAGGACTAGCGGGGGGGGAGACCCAGTACTTC.

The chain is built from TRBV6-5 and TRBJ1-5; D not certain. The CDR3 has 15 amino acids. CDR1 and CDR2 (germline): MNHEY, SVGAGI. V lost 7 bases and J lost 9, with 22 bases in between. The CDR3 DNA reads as TGTGCCAGCAAGGATAGGAGAGACGGTGCATCGCCCCAGCATTTT. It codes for CASKDRRDGASPQHF.

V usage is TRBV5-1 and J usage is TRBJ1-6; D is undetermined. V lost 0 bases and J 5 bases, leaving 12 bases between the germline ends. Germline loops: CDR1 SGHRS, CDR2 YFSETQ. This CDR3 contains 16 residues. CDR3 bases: TGCGCCAGCAGCTTGGCCTCTATACAGAATAATTCACCCCTCCACTTT. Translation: CASSLASIQNNSPLHF.